This entry lists 25 T cell receptor beta chains sequenced from one sample in a study of shared clonotypes between healthy human individuals. TCRdb's table, derived via immunoSEQ multiplex PCR, lists solely in-frame clones and lacks some. The sample records some 2,000,000 clones, about 95% being singletons. Naive CD8 cells were CD45RO-negative, positively selected for CCR7, excluding terminally differentiated effector memory CD45RA+ cells. Sequenced sample: naive CD8+ T cells sorted from blood. The receptors were gathered from a man aged 18 to 29 in good health.

The chain couples TRBV15 to TRBJ2-2; the D is unclear. V was shortened by 5 bases and J by 7 bases, with 17 bases between the two germline ends. The CDR3 is 15 amino acids. Germline V gives CDR1 LNHNV, CDR2 YYDKDF (reference sequence). The CDR3 protein is CATSEALAANGELFF. Written as DNA, the CDR3 is TGTGCCACCAGCGAAGCCCTCGCTGCGAACGGGGAGCTGTTTTTT.

This chain joins TRBV11-2 and TRBJ2-1; weak D call: TRBD2 (6 bases). The V end was cut by 1 base, the J end by 4 bases, with 11 bases between. Germline V gives CDR1 SGHAT, CDR2 FQNNGV. The CDR3 length is 15 residues. As DNA, the CDR3 is TGTGCCAGCAGCTTAGTAGCGGTCGATTACAATGAGCAGTTCTTC. Its protein is CASSLVAVDYNEQFF.

The V call is TRBV30, the J call TRBJ2-2; D is ambiguous. V lost 2 bases, J lost 0 bases, and 10 bases lay in between. The CDR3 is 15 residues long. Per the germline V gene, CDR1 is GTSNPN and CDR2 is SVGIG (reference sequence). CDR3 region: CAWSPQATNTGELFF. The CDR3 nucleotides are TGTGCCTGGAGTCCGCAGGCTACGAACACCGGGGAGCTGTTTTTT.

V usage is TRBV6-5 and J usage is TRBJ2-2; D is unclear. The germline V and J ends were trimmed by 6 bases and 7 bases, with 18 bases remaining between them. The V gene's germline CDR1 is MNHEY and CDR2 SVGAGI. The CDR3 runs to 15 residues. CDR3 coding DNA: TGTGCCAGCAGCCCAAACCCGCTAGTCGGCGGGGAGCTGTTTTTT. Encoded protein: CASSPNPLVGGELFF.

This chain links TRBV6-1 with TRBJ2-5, with a weak D call TRBD2 (6 bases). Germline V gene data show CDR1 as MNHNS and CDR2 as SASEGT. This CDR3 has 14 residues. The V end was cut by 5 bases, the J end by 3 bases, with 13 bases between. Written as DNA, the CDR3 is TGTGCCAGCAGTCCACGGGGGTGGGAAGAGACCCAGTACTTC. The encoded protein is CASSPRGWEETQYF.

The chain uses TRBV9 and TRBJ1-1; D remains unclear. Trimming cost V 0 bases and J 3 bases, with 6 bases left between them. The CDR3 is 13 amino acids. Per germline, CDR1 SGDLS and CDR2 YYNGEE. The CDR3 nucleotides read TGTGCCAGCAGCGTAGAGACCTACACTGAAGCTTTCTTT. This sequence encodes CASSVETYTEAFF.

This rearrangement joins TRBV7-6 to TRBJ2-7; D possibly corresponds to TRBD2 (5 bases). The germline V and J ends were trimmed by 5 bases and 1 base, with 12 bases remaining between them. Germline V CDR1 and CDR2: SGHVS, FNYEAQ. This CDR3 comprises 14 residues. The CDR3 DNA follows: TGTGCCAGCAGCAGGACTGTCGGGTCCTACGAGCAGTACTTC. Its translation: CASSRTVGSYEQYF. Full variable domain (remainder filled in from reference TRBV7-6 and TRBJ2-7): GAGVSQSPRYKVTKRGQDVALRCDPISGHVSLYWYRQALGQGPEFLTYFNYEAQQDKSGLPNDRFSAERPEGSISTLTIQRTEQRDSAMYRCASSRTVGSYEQYFGPGTRLTVT.

The rearrangement uses TRBV29-1 and TRBJ2-5; TRBD1 is a possible D gene (6 bases). Germline V lookup: CDR1 SQVTM, CDR2 ANQGSEA. V gave up 6 bases and J gave up 10 bases, with 24 bases separating them. This CDR3 comprises 14 residues. The CDR3 sequence: CSVKGDGLRWVQYF. The CDR3 region has the DNA TGCAGCGTGAAGGGGGACGGCCTCCGATGGGTCCAGTACTTC.

As regards this clone: Other DNA sequences in this specimen translate into the identical CDR3. The chain couples TRBV11-2 to TRBJ2-1; 8 bases match TRBD2. The trim removed 3 bases at V and 4 bases at J, leaving 8 bases unmatched. The CDR3 is made up of 16 amino acids. Per the germline V gene, CDR1 is SGHAT and CDR2 is FQNNGV. CDR3 loop: CASSFTSGEGYNEQFF. The CDR3 DNA reads TGTGCCAGCAGCTTCACTAGCGGAGAGGGGTACAATGAGCAGTTCTTC.

The chain carries TRBV11-1 and TRBJ2-2; D gene uncertain. The CDR3 totals 14 residues. The germline CDR1 and CDR2 sequences are SGHAT and FQDESV (reference sequence). Trimming took off 3 bases at V and 7 bases at J, with 12 bases between the two ends. CDR3 region: CASSLVSVGGELFF. Written as DNA, the CDR3 is TGTGCCAGCAGCTTGGTCTCTGTCGGCGGGGAGCTGTTTTTT.

The chain couples TRBV5-6 to TRBJ2-7; 11 bases are shared with TRBD2. V shed 0 bases and J 4 bases; nucleotides not matched to a gene: 6. CDR3 length equals 16 residues. Germline CDR1 SGHDT, CDR2 YYEEEE. CDR3 DNA sequence: TGTGCCAGCAGCTTGGGTAGCGGGGGGGCCAGATACGAGCAGTACTTC. This gives the protein CASSLGSGGARYEQYF.

This chain uses TRBV4-2 with TRBJ2-1, with 9 bases that match TRBD2. This CDR3 has 19 amino acids. The germline CDR1 and CDR2 sequences are LGHNA and YNFKEQ. The trim removed 1 base at V and 5 bases at J, leaving 15 bases unmatched. The CDR3 region is CASSQVIVASGGLHNEQFF. The CDR3 DNA is TGTGCCAGCAGCCAAGTGATTGTAGCGAGCGGGGGGTTACACAATGAGCAGTTCTTC.

The rearrangement uses TRBV19 and TRBJ2-3; 9 bases line up with TRBD2. The CDR3 is 16 residues long. Germline V gives CDR1 LNHDA, CDR2 SQIVND (reference sequence). Trimming took 1 base from V and 0 from J; bases not matched to a gene: 2. The CDR3 bases are TGTGCCAGTAGTATAGTAGCGGGGGTTAGCACAGATACGCAGTATTTT. Amino acids: CASSIVAGVSTDTQYF.

This rearrangement joins TRBV7-9 to TRBJ2-7, with TRBD2 matching 9 bases. This CDR3 has 18 residues. Looked up from germline, CDR1 is SEHNR and CDR2 is FQNEAQ (reference sequence). With V trimmed by 2 bases and J by 5 bases, 16 bases remained unmatched. The CDR3 here is CASSLIRLAGSLVNEQYF. Here the CDR3 DNA reads TGTGCCAGCAGCTTAATTAGGCTAGCGGGGTCCCTGGTCAACGAGCAGTACTTC.

This sequence joins TRBV29-1 and TRBJ2-7, with a weak D call TRBD2 (5 bases). This CDR3 is 15 amino acids long. Trimming removed 0 bases from V and 2 bases from J, with 14 bases in between. The germline gives CDR1 SQVTM, CDR2 ANQGSEA. The CDR3 reads CSVEDRGSRAYEQYF. As DNA, the CDR3 is TGCAGCGTTGAAGATAGAGGGAGTAGGGCCTACGAGCAGTACTTC.

The chain couples TRBV5-1 to TRBJ1-1; no definite D call. Germline CDR1 SGHRS, CDR2 YFSETQ. V was clipped by 4 bases and J by 4 bases, with 14 bases between them. The CDR3 sequence is 14 residues long. The CDR3 sequence is CASSLGILSTEAFF. The CDR3 bases are TGCGCCAGCAGCCTGGGAATCTTGAGCACTGAAGCTTTCTTT.

V is TRBV13 and J is TRBJ2-5; 10 nucleotides align to TRBD2. Germline V gene data show CDR1 as PRHDT and CDR2 as FYEKMQ (reference sequence). V lost 1 base and J lost 2; bases outside the gene matches: 1. There are 15 residues in the CDR3. CDR3 region: CASSLALAGQETQYF. CDR3 nucleotide sequence: TGTGCCAGCAGCTTAGCACTAGCGGGACAAGAGACCCAGTACTTC.

The chain is built from TRBV7-7 and TRBJ2-1; 10 positions match TRBD2. CDR1 is SSHAT and CDR2 is FNYEAQ in the germline V gene (reference sequence). The CDR3 is 14 amino acids. CDR3 region: CASQGTSANNEQFF. Here the CDR3 DNA reads TGTGCTAGCCAAGGGACTAGCGCGAACAATGAGCAGTTCTTC.

This clone turned up a few times. The chain employs TRBV5-6 and TRBJ2-6; D gene unclear. The germline V gene has CDR1 SGHDT and CDR2 YYEEEE. V was cut by 3 bases and J by 2 bases, with 3 bases left in between. The CDR3 has 13 amino acids. The CDR3 is CASSSAGANVLTF. The DNA for the CDR3 is TGTGCCAGCAGCTCGGCTGGGGCCAACGTCCTGACTTTC.

The chain joins TRBV5-6 to TRBJ2-2; D is unresolved. CDR3 length: 12 amino acids. Germline V lookup: CDR1 SGHDT, CDR2 YYEEEE. V was pared by 4 bases and J by 3 bases, with 4 bases between. The DNA for the CDR3 is TGTGCCAGCAGCGTGCACACCGGGGAGCTGTTTTTT. Residues: CASSVHTGELFF.

A single count supports this clone. The chain uses TRBV28 and TRBJ2-7; D may match TRBD1 or TRBD2 (5 bases each). There are 15 residues in the CDR3. V gave up 4 bases and J gave up 2 bases, with 15 bases separating them. The germline gives CDR1 MDHEN, CDR2 SYDVKM. CDR3 sequence: CASSSSGTATYEQYF. The CDR3, as DNA: TGTGCCAGCAGTTCCTCGGGGACGGCAACCTACGAGCAGTACTTC. Supplemented by reference TRBV28 and TRBJ2-7, the full variable domain reads DVKVTQSSRYLVKRTGEKVFLECVQDMDHENMFWYRQDPGLGLRLIYFSYDVKMKEKGDIPEGYSVSREKKERFSLILESASTNQTSMYLCASSSSGTATYEQYFGPGTRLTVT.

V usage is TRBV19 and J usage is TRBJ2-7, with 9 bases that match TRBD2. This CDR3 region has 15 residues. Trimming took 5 bases from V and 3 from J; bases not matched to a gene: 8. CDR1 and CDR2 (germline): LNHDA, SQIVND (reference sequence). CDR3 sequence: CASSFHLAGLYEQYF. The DNA for the CDR3 is TGTGCCAGTAGTTTCCACCTAGCGGGGCTCTACGAGCAGTACTTC.

This chain uses TRBV27 with TRBJ2-5; 7 nucleotides agree with TRBD1. V trimming: 4 bases; J trimming: 0 bases; junction bases outside the gene matches: 8. Germline V gene sequence: CDR1 MNHEY, CDR2 SMNVEV (reference sequence). This CDR3 comprises 16 residues. CDR3 sequence reads: CASSSDLGTDQETQYF. The CDR3 DNA reads as TGTGCCAGCAGTTCCGACCTCGGGACAGACCAAGAGACCCAGTACTTC.

The V gene is TRBV6-5, the J gene TRBJ2-5; D uncertain. V was shortened by 3 bases and J by 3 bases, with 14 bases between the two germline ends. Looked up from germline, CDR1 is MNHEY and CDR2 is SVGAGI. This CDR3 has 15 residues. For the CDR3, the DNA is TGTGCCAGCAGTTATAGCCTCAGAAGGGAAGAGACCCAGTACTTC. Translation: CASSYSLRREETQYF.

V and J are TRBV2 and TRBJ1-4; D is unclear. Germline V gene sequence: CDR1 SNHLY, CDR2 FYNNEI. This CDR3 spans 16 amino acids. V was pared by 2 bases and J by 0 bases, with 10 bases between. The CDR3 protein is CASSESRLATNEKLFF. As DNA, the CDR3 is TGTGCCAGCAGTGAATCACGCCTTGCAACTAATGAAAAACTGTTTTTT.